The 8 T cell receptor beta chains reported below all come from one sample, sequenced in a study of blood T cell repertoires in COVID-19. Using immunoSEQ multiplex PCR, the repertoire was profiled, and TCRdb retains in-frame clones only, with some absent. Found here are roughly 230,000 clones, 89% of them singletons; the top ten hold 3.5% to 5%. The sample comprised peripheral blood. The receptors were gathered from a woman aged 35 to 49 who had recovered from COVID-19.

In its sample, this clone was seen once. The V gene is TRBV6-5, the J gene TRBJ2-3, with D possibly TRBD2 on 5 matching bases. V was trimmed by 6 bases and J by 1 base, leaving 14 bases between them. CDR1 and CDR2 (germline): MNHEY, SVGAGI. The CDR3 covers 15 residues. Here the CDR3 reads CASSLPGSGTDTQYF. DNA of the CDR3: TGTGCCAGCAGCCTCCCGGGATCGGGCACAGATACGCAGTATTTT.

The gene calls are TRBV4-1 and TRBJ2-1; D perhaps matches TRBD1 (5 bases). The CDR3 totals 18 residues. Per germline, CDR1 MGHRA and CDR2 YSYEKL. V lost 0 bases, J lost 0 bases, and 15 bases lay in between. The CDR3 DNA sequence: TGCGCCAGCAGCCAAGAGGGGCCGGTAGAAATCTCCTACAATGAGCAGTTCTTC. Residues: CASSQEGPVEISYNEQFF.

The chain links TRBV5-6 to TRBJ2-3; TRBD1 matches at 8 bases. V lost 0 bases to trimming and J lost 2 bases; unmatched junction nucleotides: 8. The CDR3 has 17 amino acids. Looked up from germline, CDR1 is SGHDT and CDR2 is YYEEEE. CDR3: CASSLVSTGAYTDTQYF. Written as DNA, the CDR3 is TGTGCCAGCAGCTTGGTATCGACAGGGGCCTACACAGATACGCAGTATTTT.

The chain has TRBV9 and TRBJ2-5; D ambiguous. The V end was cut by 3 bases, the J end by 0 bases, with 6 bases between. The CDR3 is 13 amino acids. Germline CDR1 reads SGDLS; CDR2 reads YYNGEE. The CDR3 coding sequence is TGTGCCAGCAGCGACCGGGACCAAGAGACCCAGTACTTC. Residues: CASSDRDQETQYF. Full variable domain (rest looked up from reference TRBV9 and TRBJ2-5): DSGVTQTPKHLITATGQRVTLRCSPRSGDLSVYWYQQSLDQGLQFLIQYYNGEERAKGNILERFSAQQFPDLHSELNLSSLELGDSALYFCASSDRDQETQYFGPGTRLLVL.

This chain connects TRBV5-1 to TRBJ2-1; D possibly corresponds to TRBD2 (6 bases). There are 13 residues in the CDR3. Trimming took 4 bases from V and 7 from J, leaving 12 bases between them. Per germline, CDR1 SGHRS and CDR2 YFSETQ. The CDR3 DNA is TGCGCCAGCAGCCGGGGGTCTGCAAATGAGCAGTTCTTC. Protein product: CASSRGSANEQFF.

CDR3 loop: CASSQTGRDRDRTVYEQYF. The CDR3 DNA is TGTGCCAGCAGTCAGACGGGACGGGACCGGGACAGGACCGTCTACGAGCAGTACTTC. This sequence joins TRBV27 and TRBJ2-7; 8 nucleotides line up with TRBD1. Germline trimming cut 5 bases from V and 3 bases from J; bases unmatched to any gene: 21. Germline V gives CDR1 MNHEY, CDR2 SMNVEV (reference sequence). The CDR3 length is 19 residues.

This chain connects TRBV19 to TRBJ2-1; TRBD1 might be the D (5 bases). This CDR3 has 15 amino acids. V was shortened by 7 bases and J by 4 bases, with 17 bases between the two germline ends. CDR1 is LNHDA, CDR2 SQIVND, per germline (reference sequence). The CDR3, as DNA: TGTGCCAGTACCCCTGCCACAGGACCGTACAATGAGCAGTTCTTC. It specifies CASTPATGPYNEQFF.

The rearrangement links TRBV28 to TRBJ1-1; D is possibly TRBD1 (5 bases). Germline assignment: CDR1 MDHEN and CDR2 SYDVKM. Trimming left V 7 bases short and J 9 bases short, with 12 bases between. This CDR3 comprises 11 residues. The CDR3: CASMGQFKAFF. The CDR3 DNA follows: TGTGCCAGCATGGGGCAGTTTAAAGCTTTCTTT.